A single sample gave rise to the 2 T cell receptor beta chains below, sequenced in a study of T cell responses to AZD1222 COVID-19 vaccine. Sequencing was performed with immunoSEQ multiplex PCR; in TCRdb, only in-frame clones are kept and a portion is missing. In the table there are under 200,000 clones, about 92% of which are singletons. Specimen: peripheral blood, collected 28 days after the second dose of the MenACWY control vaccine. All receptors come from an adult who received the MenACWY meningococcal vaccine as a control.

J is TRBJ1-2 and V is TRBV15; D unclear. From germline, CDR1 is LNHNV and CDR2 YYDKDF (reference sequence). CDR3 length equals 14 residues. V dropped 0 bases and J dropped 3 bases, with 8 bases sitting between them. CDR3: CATSREEPDYGYTF. As DNA, the CDR3 is TGTGCCACCAGCAGAGAGGAACCGGACTATGGCTACACCTTC. Supplemented by reference TRBV15 and TRBJ1-2, the full variable domain reads DAMVIQNPRYQVTQFGKPVTLSCSQTLNHNVMYWYQQKSSQAPKLLFHYYDKDFNNEADTPDNFQSRRPNTSFCFLDIRSPGLGDTAMYLCATSREEPDYGYTFGSGTRLTVV.

This chain connects TRBV7-5 to TRBJ2-1; the D call TRBD1 from the table was never checked on the DNA. TRBV7-5 is reported as a pseudogene. CDR3 length: 16 amino acids. The CDR3 loop reads CVRSTRIGDLDNEQFF. CDR3 DNA: TGTGTCAGAAGCACACGCATAGGGGATTTGGACAATGAGCAGTTCTTC.